One and the same sample provided the 29 T cell receptor beta chains below, sequenced in a study of blood T cell repertoires in COVID-19. The assay was immunoSEQ multiplex PCR, and TCRdb's table has in-frame clones only and misses some. Among approximately 45,000 clones listed, about nine tenths were seen once. Sequencing used peripheral blood. These TCRs come from a man in his 70s with acute or convalescent COVID-19.

The gene calls are TRBV9 and TRBJ2-7; a weak D match, TRBD1 (5 bases). V was clipped by 2 bases and J by 6 bases, with 15 bases between them. CDR1 is SGDLS and CDR2 is YYNGEE in the germline V gene. There are 14 residues in the CDR3. The CDR3 spells CASSVQGNSLEQYF. The DNA for the CDR3 is TGTGCCAGCAGCGTGCAGGGTAATTCGCTCGAGCAGTACTTC.

The chain recombines TRBV24-1 with TRBJ2-5; a weak D match, TRBD1 (6 bases). The V gene lost 4 bases and the J gene lost 4 bases, with 9 bases spanning the gap. The germline CDR1 and CDR2 sequences are KGHDR and SFDVKD. This CDR3 region has 13 residues. Here the CDR3 DNA reads TGTGCCACCAGTGAGGGGGCCGGAGAGACCCAGTACTTC. It is translated as CATSEGAGETQYF.

This sequence joins TRBV4-3 and TRBJ2-1; D is unresolved. Trimming left V 2 bases short and J 0 bases short, with 8 bases between. Germline assignment: CDR1 LGHNA and CDR2 YSLEER. This CDR3 has 15 amino acids. The CDR3 protein is CASSQSTRSYNEQFF. In nucleotides, the CDR3 is TGCGCCAGCAGCCAAAGTACGCGCTCCTACAATGAGCAGTTCTTC.

This chain uses TRBV3-1 (or the pseudogene TRBV3-2) with TRBJ1-2; D is unclear. Germline CDR1 is LGHDT and CDR2 is YNNKEL (reference sequence). Trimming left V 5 bases short and J 1 base short, with 14 bases between. The CDR3 has 15 amino acids. The CDR3 here is CASSTRGVRNYGYTF. The CDR3 DNA sequence: TGTGCCAGCAGCACCCGGGGTGTCCGTAACTATGGCTACACCTTC.

The rearrangement uses TRBV7-2 and TRBJ1-1; D uncertain. Trimming pared 2 bases from V and 2 bases from J, leaving 6 bases between. CDR1 and CDR2 (germline): SGHTA, FQGNSA. The CDR3 runs 13 residues. The CDR3 sequence is CASSLRRNTEAFF. CDR3 DNA: TGTGCCAGCAGCTTAAGGAGAAACACTGAAGCTTTCTTT.

The gene calls are TRBV11-2 and TRBJ2-7, with 10 bases matching TRBD1. After removal of 5 bases from V and 5 bases from J, the junction contained 6 bases not matched to a gene. CDR3 length equals 14 residues. Germline V gives CDR1 SGHAT, CDR2 FQNNGV. CDR3 loop: CASSKGQGFNEQYF. The CDR3 DNA follows: TGTGCCAGCAGCAAGGGACAGGGGTTCAACGAGCAGTACTTC. Together with reference TRBV11-2 and TRBJ2-7, the CDR3 gives the full variable domain: EAGVAQSPRYKIIEKRQSVAFWCNPISGHATLYWYQQILGQGPKLLIQFQNNGVVDDSQLPKDRFSAERLKGVDSTLKIQPAKLEDSAVYLCASSKGQGFNEQYFGPGTRLTVT.

The gene calls are TRBV4-1 and TRBJ2-7; 10 bases fit TRBD2. The CDR3 runs to 15 residues. Germline-derived CDR1 and CDR2 are MGHRA and YSYEKL. Unmatched junction bases numbered 6, after V lost 3 bases and J lost 4 bases. CDR3 DNA sequence: TGCGCCAGCAGCCAGGTAGCGGGGGGCCGTTACGAGCAGTACTTC. It encodes CASSQVAGGRYEQYF.

This clone was detected a few times. The chain carries TRBV2 and TRBJ2-3, with 14 bases aligning to TRBD2. In germline, CDR1 is SNHLY, CDR2 FYNNEI. This CDR3 is 16 amino acids long. The trim removed 6 bases at V and 5 bases at J, leaving 7 bases unmatched. The CDR3 sequence is CASRRGLAGVGDTQYF. The CDR3 nucleotides read TGTGCCAGCAGGAGGGGACTAGCGGGGGTCGGAGATACGCAGTATTTT.

CDR3 residues: CSASRLAGVTDTQYF. DNA of the CDR3: TGCAGTGCTAGTCGCCTAGCGGGGGTCACAGATACGCAGTATTTT. The rearrangement uses TRBV20-1 and TRBJ2-3, with 10 bases aligning to TRBD2. This CDR3 has 15 residues. Germline trimming cut 3 bases from V and 2 bases from J; bases unmatched to any gene: 5. Germline CDR1 and CDR2: DFQATT and SNEGSKA (reference sequence).

This chain connects TRBV18 to TRBJ1-5; perhaps TRBD1 as D (5 bases). Germline V gene lookup returns CDR1 KGHSH and CDR2 LQKENI. The length of the CDR3 is 17 residues. V was trimmed by 1 base and J by 0 bases, leaving 13 bases between them. The CDR3 spells CASSPLRGGNSNQPQHF. The CDR3 DNA is TGTGCCAGCTCACCACTCCGGGGGGGTAATAGCAATCAGCCCCAGCATTTT. Together with reference TRBV18 and TRBJ1-5, the CDR3 gives the full variable domain: NAGVMQNPRHLVRRRGQEARLRCSPMKGHSHVYWYRQLPEEGLKFMVYLQKENIIDESGMPKERFSAEFPKEGPSILRIQQVVRGDSAAYFCASSPLRGGNSNQPQHFGDGTRLSIL.

This chain uses TRBV27 with TRBJ1-2, with a tentative D call TRBD1 (6 bases). There are 15 residues in the CDR3. Per germline, CDR1 MNHEY and CDR2 SMNVEV (reference sequence). Deletions cut 6 bases from V and 8 bases from J, with 22 bases between. The CDR3 sequence is CASSDFGGAPAGYTF. DNA for the CDR3: TGTGCCAGCAGCGACTTTGGGGGCGCCCCGGCCGGCTACACCTTC.

This clone was detected a few times. This chain uses TRBV3-1 (or the pseudogene TRBV3-2) with TRBJ2-7, with D hard to call. The V gene's germline CDR1 is LGHDT and CDR2 YNNKEL (reference sequence). V was clipped by 1 base and J by 0 bases, with 10 bases between them. The CDR3 sequence is 15 residues long. The CDR3 loop reads CASSQVVGASYEQYF. The CDR3 DNA reads TGTGCCAGCAGCCAAGTGGTCGGAGCCTCCTACGAGCAGTACTTC.

The rearrangement links TRBV5-1 to TRBJ2-1; tentative D call: TRBD1 (6 bases). The CDR3 is 13 amino acids. V gave up 2 bases and J gave up 6 bases, with 9 bases separating them. In germline, CDR1 is SGHRS, CDR2 YFSETQ. The CDR3 DNA reads as TGCGCCAGCAGCTTACAGGGAAGCAATGAGCAGTTCTTC. Its translation is CASSLQGSNEQFF. Variable domain in full (rest from reference TRBV5-1 and TRBJ2-1): KAGVTQTPRYLIKTRGQQVTLSCSPISGHRSVSWYQQTPGQGLQFLFEYFSETQRNKGNFPGRFSGRQFSNSRSEMNVSTLELGDSALYLCASSLQGSNEQFFGPGTRLTVL.

V and J are TRBV5-1 and TRBJ2-3; 10 bases match TRBD2. The CDR3 has 15 amino acids. With 8 bases clipped from V and 4 bases from J, the junction kept 10 bases outside the gene matches. CDR1 SGHRS and CDR2 YFSETQ come from the germline V gene. The CDR3 DNA sequence: TGCGCCAGTTGTCAGCGGGGGGGCATGCCAGATACGCAGTATTTT. Translated: CASCQRGGMPDTQYF.

J is TRBJ1-1 and V is TRBV2; possible D gene TRBD1, 6 bases. The CDR3 loop spans 13 amino acids. V gave up 8 bases and J gave up 5 bases, with 15 bases separating them. CDR1 and CDR2 (germline): SNHLY, FYNNEI. CDR3 amino acids: CASCRQVVTEAFF. In DNA form, the CDR3 reads TGTGCCAGCTGTCGACAGGTAGTGACTGAAGCTTTCTTT.

V and J are TRBV4-3 and TRBJ1-5; weak D call: TRBD1 (5 bases). The CDR3 extends over 14 amino acids. CDR1 is LGHNA and CDR2 is YSLEER in the germline V gene. The germline V and J ends were trimmed by 0 bases and 4 bases, with 7 bases remaining between them. The DNA of the CDR3 is TGCGCCAGCAGCCAAGATGGGGGGAATCAGCCCCAGCATTTT. Residues: CASSQDGGNQPQHF.

The chain combines TRBV4-1 with TRBJ1-6; 9 bases are shared with TRBD1. CDR3 size: 16 residues. Germline V CDR1 and CDR2: MGHRA, YSYEKL. V trimming: 2 bases; J trimming: 8 bases; junction bases outside the gene matches: 7. The CDR3 reads CASSQRTGGAYSPLHF. For the CDR3, the DNA is TGCGCCAGCAGCCAACGCACAGGGGGCGCGTATTCACCCCTCCACTTT.

This clone showed up just once. The chain combines TRBV28 with TRBJ2-1; TRBD2 aligns across 9 bases. With 8 bases clipped from V and 7 bases from J, the junction kept 9 bases outside the gene matches. The CDR3 has 14 residues. Germline V gives CDR1 MDHEN, CDR2 SYDVKM. The CDR3 coding sequence is TGTGCCAGCCTACGCGGGGGGGCAGGGAATGAGCAGTTCTTC. As protein: CASLRGGAGNEQFF. Full variable domain (rest looked up from reference TRBV28 and TRBJ2-1): DVKVTQSSRYLVKRTGEKVFLECVQDMDHENMFWYRQDPGLGLRLIYFSYDVKMKEKGDIPEGYSVSREKKERFSLILESASTNQTSMYLCASLRGGAGNEQFFGPGTRLTVL.

The chain has TRBV19 and TRBJ1-2; 11 bases are a match to TRBD1. The CDR3 length is 14 residues. The V gene's germline CDR1 is LNHDA and CDR2 SQIVND (reference sequence). The V gene end was trimmed by 3 bases and the J gene end by 4 bases; junction bases not matched to a gene: 1. CDR3 bases: TGTGCCAGTAGTATGGGACAGGGGGTCTATGGCTACACCTTC. Amino acid sequence: CASSMGQGVYGYTF.

The gene calls are TRBV28 and TRBJ1-2; D may be TRBD1 (5 bases). The germline V gene has CDR1 MDHEN and CDR2 SYDVKM. Trimming removed 5 bases at V and 4 bases at J, with 20 bases between. The length of the CDR3 is 16 residues. The CDR3 protein is CASSPTGNRRVYGYTF. CDR3 nucleotide sequence: TGTGCCAGCAGTCCAACAGGAAACAGGAGAGTCTATGGCTACACCTTC.

The chain couples TRBV4-3 to TRBJ2-6; D possibly corresponds to TRBD2 (6 bases). Germline V gene data show CDR1 as LGHNA and CDR2 as YSLEER. Trimming shortened V by 0 bases and J by 4 bases, and 10 bases separated the two germline ends. This CDR3 region has 16 residues. CDR3 region: CASSQDAGPGANVLTF. CDR3 DNA: TGCGCCAGCAGCCAAGATGCGGGGCCCGGGGCCAACGTCCTGACTTTC.

The chain has TRBV27 and TRBJ2-3; 10 bases agree with TRBD2. Germline loops: CDR1 MNHEY, CDR2 SMNVEV (reference sequence). Trimming cost V 5 bases and J 7 bases; bases outside gene matches: 12. The CDR3 has 16 residues. DNA of the CDR3: TGTGCCAGCAGTCCGATCCCTAGCGGGGGTCCCTATACGCAGTATTTT. Amino acid sequence: CASSPIPSGGPYTQYF.

This clone was recorded a few times. This chain connects TRBV7-8 to TRBJ1-3; TRBD1 agrees at 7 bases. The V gene end was trimmed by 5 bases and the J gene end by 3 bases; junction bases not matched to a gene: 16. Germline V gene data show CDR1 as SGHVS and CDR2 as FQNEAQ. The CDR3 loop spans 18 amino acids. CDR3 sequence (DNA): TGTGCCAGCAGCCTACAGGGGCCCCTGATGTCTAGTGGAAACACCATATATTTT. The encoded protein is CASSLQGPLMSSGNTIYF. The variable domain in full, with the rest retrieved from reference TRBV7-8 and TRBJ1-3, is GAGVSQSPRYKVAKRGQDVALRCDPISGHVSLFWYQQALGQGPEFLTYFQNEAQLDKSGLPSDRFFAERPEGSVSTLKIQRTQQEDSAVYLCASSLQGPLMSSGNTIYFGEGSWLTVV.

This chain links TRBV4-1 with TRBJ1-2, with a tentative D call TRBD1 (6 bases). V lost 0 bases to trimming and J lost 8 bases, with 25 bases between them. CDR1 MGHRA and CDR2 YSYEKL come from the germline V gene. The CDR3 runs to 18 residues. The CDR3 DNA reads as TGCGCCAGCAGCCAAGATACGGGATGGGCGTTAAGGGGGACCGGCTACACCTTC. Its translation is CASSQDTGWALRGTGYTF.

The gene calls are TRBV24-1 and TRBJ1-1; 9 positions match TRBD1. From germline, CDR1 is KGHDR and CDR2 SFDVKD. CDR3 length: 16 residues. J gave up 3 bases and V 10 bases, and 14 bases lay outside the gene matches. In DNA, the CDR3 is TGTGCCACGTGGGCTTGGGACAGGGCGTGGGACACTGAAGCTTTCTTT. This encodes CATWAWDRAWDTEAFF.

V is TRBV2 and J is TRBJ1-2; 9 nucleotides match TRBD1. Germline lookup yields CDR1 SNHLY and CDR2 FYNNEI. This CDR3 is 14 amino acids long. The trim removed 6 bases at V and 4 bases at J, leaving 6 bases unmatched. The CDR3 protein is CASSKDRGGYGYTF. The CDR3 coding sequence is TGTGCCAGCAGCAAGGACAGGGGAGGCTATGGCTACACCTTC.

The genes are TRBV6-5 and TRBJ2-3; 8 positions match TRBD1. Germline lookup yields CDR1 MNHEY and CDR2 SVGAGI. Losses at the gene ends were 6 bases for V and 1 base for J; bases not matched to a gene: 6. The CDR3 contains 15 residues. Written as DNA, the CDR3 is TGTGCCAGCAGAGCAGGGGGCACTGGCACAGATACGCAGTATTTT. Translated: CASRAGGTGTDTQYF.

This rearrangement joins TRBV4-2 to TRBJ1-2, with D possibly being TRBD1 (5 bases). The CDR3 runs 17 residues. Germline CDR1 LGHNA, CDR2 YNFKEQ. V was cut by 0 bases and J by 7 bases, with 21 bases left in between. The CDR3 here is CASSQDPAAGKRVGYTF. In nucleotides, the CDR3 is TGTGCCAGCAGCCAAGATCCGGCGGCAGGGAAGAGAGTTGGCTACACCTTC.

The genes are TRBV18 and TRBJ1-2, with TRBD1 identical over 11 bases. This CDR3 has 16 residues. CDR1 KGHSH and CDR2 LQKENI come from the germline V gene. With 5 bases clipped from V and 7 bases from J, the junction kept 12 bases outside the gene matches. The CDR3 region is CASSSFTGTGGLGYTF. CDR3 bases: TGTGCCAGCTCATCCTTCACTGGGACAGGGGGACTTGGCTACACCTTC.